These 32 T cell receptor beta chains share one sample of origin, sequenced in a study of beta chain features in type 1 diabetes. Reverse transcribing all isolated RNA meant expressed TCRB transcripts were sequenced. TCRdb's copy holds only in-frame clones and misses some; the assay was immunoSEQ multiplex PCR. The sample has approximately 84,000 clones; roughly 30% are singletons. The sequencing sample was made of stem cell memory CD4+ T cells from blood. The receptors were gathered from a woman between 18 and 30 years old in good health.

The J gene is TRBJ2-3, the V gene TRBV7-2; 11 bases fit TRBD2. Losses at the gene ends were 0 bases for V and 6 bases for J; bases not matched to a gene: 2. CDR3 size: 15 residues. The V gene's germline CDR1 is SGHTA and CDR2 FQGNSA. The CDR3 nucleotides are TGTGCCAGCAGCTTAGCACTAGCGGGAGCCGATACGCAGTATTTT. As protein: CASSLALAGADTQYF.

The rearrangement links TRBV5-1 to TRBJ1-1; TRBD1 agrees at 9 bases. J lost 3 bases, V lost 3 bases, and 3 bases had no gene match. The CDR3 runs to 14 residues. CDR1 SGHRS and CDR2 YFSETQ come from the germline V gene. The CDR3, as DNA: TGCGCCAGCAGCTCGACAGGGGGGGACACTGAAGCTTTCTTT. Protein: CASSSTGGDTEAFF.

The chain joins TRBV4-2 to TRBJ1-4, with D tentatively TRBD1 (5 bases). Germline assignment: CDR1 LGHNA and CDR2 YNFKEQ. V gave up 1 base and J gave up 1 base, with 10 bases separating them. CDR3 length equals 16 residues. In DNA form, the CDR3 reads TGTGCCAGCAGCCAAGGGGGACTCGAAACTAATGAAAAACTGTTTTTT. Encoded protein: CASSQGGLETNEKLFF.

CDR3 loop: CASRPDMGGRGTEAFF. DNA for the CDR3: TGTGCCAGCAGACCGGACATGGGGGGACGGGGCACTGAAGCTTTCTTT. The chain combines TRBV7-2 with TRBJ1-1; D perhaps matches TRBD1 (5 bases). The germline CDR1 and CDR2 sequences are SGHTA and FQGNSA. The CDR3 is made up of 16 amino acids. Trimming removed 6 bases from V and 4 bases from J, with 21 bases in between.

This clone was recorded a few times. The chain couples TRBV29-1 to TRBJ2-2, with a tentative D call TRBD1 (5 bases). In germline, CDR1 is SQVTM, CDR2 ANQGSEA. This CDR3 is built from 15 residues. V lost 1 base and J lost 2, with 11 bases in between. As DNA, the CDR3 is TGCAGCGTTGAAGTTTACAGGAGCAACACCGGGGAGCTGTTTTTT. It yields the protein CSVEVYRSNTGELFF.

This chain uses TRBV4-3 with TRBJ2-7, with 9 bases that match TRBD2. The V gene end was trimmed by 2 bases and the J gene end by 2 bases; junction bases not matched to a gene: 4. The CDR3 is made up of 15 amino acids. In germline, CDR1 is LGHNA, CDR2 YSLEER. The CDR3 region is CASSQSSGDPYEQYF. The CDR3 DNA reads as TGCGCCAGCAGCCAATCTAGCGGGGACCCCTACGAGCAGTACTTC.

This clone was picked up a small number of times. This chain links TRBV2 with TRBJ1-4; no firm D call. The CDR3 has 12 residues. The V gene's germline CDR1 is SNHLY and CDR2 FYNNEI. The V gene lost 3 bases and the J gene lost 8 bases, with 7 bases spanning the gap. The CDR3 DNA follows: TGTGCCAGCAGTGATACGGGAGAAAAACTGTTTTTT. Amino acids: CASSDTGEKLFF.

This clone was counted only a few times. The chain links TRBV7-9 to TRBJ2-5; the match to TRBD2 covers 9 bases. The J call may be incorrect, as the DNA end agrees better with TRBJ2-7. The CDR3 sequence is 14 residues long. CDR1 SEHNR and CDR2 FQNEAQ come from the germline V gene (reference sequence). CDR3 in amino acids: CASSPSGRNSEQYF. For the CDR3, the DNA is TGTGCCAGCAGTCCCAGCGGGAGGAATAGCGAGCAGTACTTC.

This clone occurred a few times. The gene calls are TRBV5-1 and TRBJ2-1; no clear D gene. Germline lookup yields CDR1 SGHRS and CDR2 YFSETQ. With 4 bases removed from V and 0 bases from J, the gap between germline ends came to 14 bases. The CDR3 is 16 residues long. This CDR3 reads CASSQRYTSSYNEQFF. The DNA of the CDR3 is TGCGCCAGCAGCCAGCGCTACACGAGCTCCTACAATGAGCAGTTCTTC.

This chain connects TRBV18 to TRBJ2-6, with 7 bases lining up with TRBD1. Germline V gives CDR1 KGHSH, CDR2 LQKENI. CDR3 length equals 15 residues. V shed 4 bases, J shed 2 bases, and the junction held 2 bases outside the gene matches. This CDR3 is CASSLQGTGANVLTF. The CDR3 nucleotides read TGTGCCAGCTCACTACAGGGGACTGGGGCCAACGTCCTGACTTTC.

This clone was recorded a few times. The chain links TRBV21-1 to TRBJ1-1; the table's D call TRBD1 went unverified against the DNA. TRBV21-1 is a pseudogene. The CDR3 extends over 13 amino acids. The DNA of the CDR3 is TGTGCCAGCAGCAAAGAGGGACACCATGAAGCTTTCTTT. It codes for CASSKEGHHEAFF.

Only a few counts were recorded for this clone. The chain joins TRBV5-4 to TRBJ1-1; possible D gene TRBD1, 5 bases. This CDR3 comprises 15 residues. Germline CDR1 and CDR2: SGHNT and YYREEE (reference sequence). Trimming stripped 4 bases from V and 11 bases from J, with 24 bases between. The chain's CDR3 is CASSHLPSRDSSAFF. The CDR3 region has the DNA TGTGCCAGCAGCCACCTTCCGTCCAGGGACTCGTCGGCTTTCTTT.

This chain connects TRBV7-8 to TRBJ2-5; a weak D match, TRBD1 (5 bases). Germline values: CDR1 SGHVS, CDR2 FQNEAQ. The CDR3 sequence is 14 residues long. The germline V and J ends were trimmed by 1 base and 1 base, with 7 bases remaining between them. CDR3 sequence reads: CASSLGGAQETQYF. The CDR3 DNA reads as TGTGCCAGCAGCTTAGGTGGGGCCCAAGAGACCCAGTACTTC.

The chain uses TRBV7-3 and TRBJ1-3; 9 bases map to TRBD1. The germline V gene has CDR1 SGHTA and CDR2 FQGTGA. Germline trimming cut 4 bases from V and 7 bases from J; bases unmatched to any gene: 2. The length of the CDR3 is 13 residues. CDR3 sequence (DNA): TGTGCCAGCAGCTCCGGACAGGGGAACACCATATATTTT. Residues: CASSSGQGNTIYF.

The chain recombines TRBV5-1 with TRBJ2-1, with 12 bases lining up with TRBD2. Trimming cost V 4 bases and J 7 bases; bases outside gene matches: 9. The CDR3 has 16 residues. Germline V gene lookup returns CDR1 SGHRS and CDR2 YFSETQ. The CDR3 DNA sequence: TGCGCCAGCAGCCCCTCGGGGACTAGCGGGTCGAATGAGCAGTTCTTC. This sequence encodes CASSPSGTSGSNEQFF. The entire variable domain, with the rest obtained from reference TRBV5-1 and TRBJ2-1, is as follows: KAGVTQTPRYLIKTRGQQVTLSCSPISGHRSVSWYQQTPGQGLQFLFEYFSETQRNKGNFPGRFSGRQFSNSRSEMNVSTLELGDSALYLCASSPSGTSGSNEQFFGPGTRLTVL.

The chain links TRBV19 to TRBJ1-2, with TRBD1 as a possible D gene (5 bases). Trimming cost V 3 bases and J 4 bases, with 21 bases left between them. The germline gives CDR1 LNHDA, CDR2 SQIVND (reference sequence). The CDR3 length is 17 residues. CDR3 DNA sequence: TGTGCCAGTAGTATTAGCTCCGCGCAGGGCGGCCTCTATGGCTACACCTTC. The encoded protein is CASSISSAQGGLYGYTF.

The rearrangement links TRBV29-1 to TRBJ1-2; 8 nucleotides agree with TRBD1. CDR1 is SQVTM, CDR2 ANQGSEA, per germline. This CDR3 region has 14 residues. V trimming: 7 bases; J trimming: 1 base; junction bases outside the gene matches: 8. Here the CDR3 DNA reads TGCAGCGCGAGGGACAGGATTTTTAACTATGGCTACACCTTC. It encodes CSARDRIFNYGYTF.

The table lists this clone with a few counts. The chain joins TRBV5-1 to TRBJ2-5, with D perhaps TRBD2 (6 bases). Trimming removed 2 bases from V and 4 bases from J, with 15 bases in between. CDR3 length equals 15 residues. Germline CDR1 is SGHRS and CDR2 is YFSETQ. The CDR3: CASSFQGRSGETQYF. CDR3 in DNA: TGCGCCAGCAGCTTTCAAGGGAGGAGTGGAGAGACCCAGTACTTC.

CDR3 sequence: CASGQGFRTEAFF. As DNA, the CDR3 is TGTGCCAGCGGACAGGGGTTTAGGACTGAAGCTTTCTTT. This chain uses TRBV11-3 with TRBJ1-1; the match to TRBD1 covers 9 bases. After removal of 8 bases from V and 5 bases from J, the junction contained 6 bases not matched to a gene. The CDR3 has 13 residues. The germline CDR1 and CDR2 sequences are SGHNT and YENEEA. Full variable domain (remainder filled in from reference TRBV11-3 and TRBJ1-1): EAGVVQSPRYKIIEKKQPVAFWCNPISGHNTLYWYLQNLGQGPELLIRYENEEAVDDSQLPKDRFSAERLKGVDSTLKIQPAELGDSAVYLCASGQGFRTEAFFGQGTRLTVV.

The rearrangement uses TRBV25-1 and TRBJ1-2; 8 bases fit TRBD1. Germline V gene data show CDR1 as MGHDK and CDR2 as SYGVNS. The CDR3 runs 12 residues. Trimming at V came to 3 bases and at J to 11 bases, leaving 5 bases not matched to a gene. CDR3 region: CASSDRGRGYTF. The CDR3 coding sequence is TGTGCCAGCAGTGACAGGGGGCGCGGTTACACCTTC.

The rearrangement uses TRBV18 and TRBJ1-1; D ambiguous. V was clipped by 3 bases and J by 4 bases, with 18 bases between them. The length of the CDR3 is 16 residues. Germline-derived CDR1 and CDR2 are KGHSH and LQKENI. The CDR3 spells CASSPTGTPTSTEAFF. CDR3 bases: TGTGCCAGCTCACCGACTGGCACCCCCACGAGCACTGAAGCTTTCTTT.

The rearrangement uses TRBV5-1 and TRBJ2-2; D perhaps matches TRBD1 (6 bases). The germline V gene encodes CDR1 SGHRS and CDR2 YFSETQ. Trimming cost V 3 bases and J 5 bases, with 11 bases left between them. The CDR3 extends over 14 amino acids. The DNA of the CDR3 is TGCGCCAGCAGCTCCAGGACAGCAACCGGGGAGCTGTTTTTT. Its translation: CASSSRTATGELFF.

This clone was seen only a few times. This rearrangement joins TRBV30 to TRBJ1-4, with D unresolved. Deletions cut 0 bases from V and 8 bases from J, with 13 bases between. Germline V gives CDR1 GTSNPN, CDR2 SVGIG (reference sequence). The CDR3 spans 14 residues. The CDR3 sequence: CAWSVNSRLEKLFF. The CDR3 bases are TGTGCCTGGAGTGTGAACTCCAGGCTGGAAAAACTGTTTTTT.

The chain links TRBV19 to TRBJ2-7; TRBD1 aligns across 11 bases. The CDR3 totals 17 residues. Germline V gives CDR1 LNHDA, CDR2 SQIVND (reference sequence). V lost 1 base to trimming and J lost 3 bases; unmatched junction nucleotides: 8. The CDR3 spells CASSIVPRTGGFYEQYF. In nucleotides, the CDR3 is TGTGCCAGTAGTATAGTTCCCAGGACAGGGGGCTTCTACGAGCAGTACTTC. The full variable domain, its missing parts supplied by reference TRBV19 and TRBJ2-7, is DGGITQSPKYLFRKEGQNVTLSCEQNLNHDAMYWYRQDPGQGLRLIYYSQIVNDFQKGDIAEGYSVSREKKESFPLTVTSAQKNPTAFYLCASSIVPRTGGFYEQYFGPGTRLTVT.

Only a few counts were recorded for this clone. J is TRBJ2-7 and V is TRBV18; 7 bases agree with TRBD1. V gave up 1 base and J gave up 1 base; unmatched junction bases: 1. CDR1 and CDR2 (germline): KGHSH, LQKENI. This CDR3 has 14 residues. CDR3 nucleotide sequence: TGTGCCAGCTCACCACAACAGGGGTCCTACGAGCAGTACTTC. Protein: CASSPQQGSYEQYF.

The CDR3 reads CASSPPGGQDQPQHF. The CDR3 nucleotides are TGTGCCAGCTCACCACCGGGAGGGCAGGATCAGCCCCAGCATTTT. The chain employs TRBV18 and TRBJ1-5; no clear D. V was pared by 0 bases and J by 5 bases, with 11 bases between. CDR3 size: 15 residues. Germline V CDR1 and CDR2: KGHSH, LQKENI.

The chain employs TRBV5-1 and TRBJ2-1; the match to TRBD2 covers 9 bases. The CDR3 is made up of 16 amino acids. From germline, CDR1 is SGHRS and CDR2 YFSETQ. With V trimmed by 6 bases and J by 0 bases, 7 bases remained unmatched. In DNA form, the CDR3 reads TGCGCCAGCAAATGGACTAGCGCCAACTCCTACAATGAGCAGTTCTTC. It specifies CASKWTSANSYNEQFF. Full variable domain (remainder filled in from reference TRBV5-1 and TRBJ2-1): KAGVTQTPRYLIKTRGQQVTLSCSPISGHRSVSWYQQTPGQGLQFLFEYFSETQRNKGNFPGRFSGRQFSNSRSEMNVSTLELGDSALYLCASKWTSANSYNEQFFGPGTRLTVL.

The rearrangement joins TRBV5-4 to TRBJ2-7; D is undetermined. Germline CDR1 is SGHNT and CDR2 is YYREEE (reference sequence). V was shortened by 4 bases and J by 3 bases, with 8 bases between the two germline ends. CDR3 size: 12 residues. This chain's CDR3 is CASSRDIYEQYF. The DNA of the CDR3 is TGTGCCAGCAGCCGAGATATCTACGAGCAGTACTTC.

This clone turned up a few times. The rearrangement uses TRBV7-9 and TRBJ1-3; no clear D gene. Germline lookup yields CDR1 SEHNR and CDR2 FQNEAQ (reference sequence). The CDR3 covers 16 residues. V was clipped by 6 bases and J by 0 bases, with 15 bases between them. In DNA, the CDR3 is TGTGCCAGCAGTCCTCCGGGTGGGAGCTCTGGAAACACCATATATTTT. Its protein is CASSPPGGSSGNTIYF.

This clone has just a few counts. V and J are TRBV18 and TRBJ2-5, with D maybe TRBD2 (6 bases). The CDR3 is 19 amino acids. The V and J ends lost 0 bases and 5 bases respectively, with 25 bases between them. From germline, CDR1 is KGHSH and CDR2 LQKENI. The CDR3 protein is CASSPPGLWVIESGETQYF. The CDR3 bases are TGTGCCAGCTCACCACCCGGGCTCTGGGTGATTGAGAGCGGGGAGACCCAGTACTTC.

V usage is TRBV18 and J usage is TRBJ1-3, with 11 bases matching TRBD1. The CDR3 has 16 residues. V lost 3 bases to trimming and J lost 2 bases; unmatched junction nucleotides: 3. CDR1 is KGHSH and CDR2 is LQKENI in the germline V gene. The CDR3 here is CASSPPGQGAGNTIYF. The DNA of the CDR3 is TGTGCCAGCTCACCTCCGGGACAGGGGGCTGGAAACACCATATATTTT.

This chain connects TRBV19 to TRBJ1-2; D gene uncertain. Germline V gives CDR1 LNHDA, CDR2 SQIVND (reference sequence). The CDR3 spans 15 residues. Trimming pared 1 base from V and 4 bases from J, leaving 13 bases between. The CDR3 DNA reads TGTGCCAGTAGTATAGTGGTCCGGAGTGGCTATGGCTACACCTTC. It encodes CASSIVVRSGYGYTF.